Listed here is a single TCR beta chain. This entry belongs to a study of T cell changes during pregnancy in multiple sclerosis. Libraries were prepared by immunoSEQ multiplex PCR; TCRdb keeps only in-frame clonotypes and omits some of them. The table has 30,000 to 45,000 clones, 90% to 95% seen once; the top ten hold approximately 8.3%. V shed 1 base and J shed 5 bases, with 13 bases lying between them. The CDR3 sequence is 15 residues long. Germline V CDR1 and CDR2: MGHRA, YSYEKL. The V call is TRBV4-1, the J call TRBJ2-3, with D tentatively TRBD1 (6 bases). The material was CD8+ T cells from peripheral blood mononuclear cells, obtained before pregnancy. The TCR originated in a female donor with multiple sclerosis, enrolled in a pregnancy study. This chain's CDR3 is CASSQAQGEVDTQYF. CDR3 DNA sequence: TGCGCCAGCAGCCAAGCACAGGGCGAGGTAGATACGCAGTATTTT.